This TCR beta chain derives from a study of blood T cell repertoires in COVID-19. Study overall: Samples of COVID-19 (acute and convalescent) were obtained from the United States, Italy and Spain. Sample material is recorded as cDNA or gDNA derived from T cells, B-cell-depleted T cells, or PBMCs.

Methods used by the authors: Researchers report that nucleated cell counts were estimated from reference gene primer amplification. Clones were sequenced by immunoSEQ multiplex PCR, and TCRdb holds only the in-frame ones, with some missing. That table supplies the V and J calls and clone size; D and trimming were determined from the DNA. The table records about 160,000 clones, roughly 89% of them present only once. Patients in Seattle were enrolled during active infection, then followed longitudinally. Trimming took off 0 bases at V and 0 bases at J, with 3 bases between the two ends. The CDR3 is 14 residues long. The germline V gene encodes CDR1 LNHNV and CDR2 YYDKDF (reference sequence).

This chain uses TRBV15 with TRBJ1-5; no firm D call. Sequencing input: peripheral blood. This sequence was found in a woman between 65 and 79 years old with COVID-19, enrolled during active disease. CDR3 DNA sequence: TGTGCCACCAGCAGAGACCATAGCAATCAGCCCCAGCATTTT. Protein sequence: CATSRDHSNQPQHF.